Here is one T cell receptor (beta chain) with its context. Only in-frame clones appear in the TCRdb table, and some are missing; sequencing was by immunoSEQ multiplex PCR. Of about 86,000 clones in the sample, around 90% were seen once. The source of the sample is a study of T cell responses to AZD1222 COVID-19 vaccine. The germline V gene has CDR1 SGHTA and CDR2 FQGNSA. The J segment lost 4 bases and the V segment lost 5 bases, leaving 2 bases of the junction unmatched. CDR3 length: 14 amino acids. The chain carries TRBV7-2 and TRBJ2-2; TRBD1 aligns across 9 bases. The sequencing used peripheral blood, collected 28 days after the second AZD1222 dose. The sequence derives from an adult who received the AZD1222 COVID-19 vaccine. The CDR3 DNA is TGTGCCAGCAGCACAGGGGGCATCACCGGGGAGCTGTTTTTT. Protein product: CASSTGGITGELFF.